The T cell receptor (beta chain) described here comes from a study of T-cell memory formation after mild COVID-19. Across the whole study: For the most part, TCR clusters were specific to one donor. General observations from the study: The study found contracting CD4+ clones mainly in CM and EM and contracting CD8+ clones in EMRA. Pre-infection memory harbored some responding clones, suggesting cross-reactive memory joined.

V lost 0 bases and J lost 1, with 9 bases in between. Germline values: CDR1 DFQATT, CDR2 SNEGSKA (reference sequence). This CDR3 is 14 amino acids long. Barcoded TCR alpha and TCR beta cDNA libraries with UMIs came from 5'RACE using constant-segment primers. TCRdb fed the 5' RACE reads into MiXCR, producing one record per CDR3 protein. The data hold about 470,000 distinct CDR3 sequences, with around a quarter observed a single time. A remark on this clonotype: Its specificity is not known.

This chain uses TRBV20-1 with TRBJ1-1; D may be TRBD1 (6 bases). Material: PBMCs or a T cell subset sorted from them (not recorded which). The origin of this receptor is an adult woman who had mild COVID-19 (a few samples of this study predate the infection). Cell type and time point are not known. This CDR3 reads CSARDGQTNTEAFF. CDR3 DNA: TGCAGTGCTAGAGACGGACAGACGAACACTGAAGCTTTCTTT.